In this sample, the clone carrying this T cell receptor (beta chain) turned up many times. Its matching antigen is unknown. A library of TCRbeta sequences, prepared with unique molecular identifiers, was generated. One entry per CDR3 protein results from TCRdb running MiXCR on the PCR reads. The sample has about 540,000 distinct CDR3 sequences; roughly 30% are singletons. V lost 5 bases and J lost 2, with 6 bases in between. This CDR3 comprises 12 residues. CDR1 and CDR2 (germline): SGHVS, FQNEAQ. This record comes from a study of T-cell reconstitution after alpha-beta-depleted transplantation in children. Study conclusions and caveats: T-cell counts and diversity at one year post-transplant came mainly from newly produced T cells. At day 60, the high TCRbeta diversity found in some patients originated from recipient T cells and thymic progenitors that had survived.

Here the sequenced sample was PBMCs, taken before TCRalphabeta/CD19-depleted stem cell transplant. The origin of this receptor is a boy less than two years old with Wiskott-Aldrich syndrome, due to receive a stem cell transplant. The chain employs TRBV7-8 and TRBJ1-1; D uncertain. This CDR3 is CASSRLNTEAFF. CDR3 DNA sequence: TGTGCCAGCAGCCGTTTAAACACTGAAGCTTTCTTT.